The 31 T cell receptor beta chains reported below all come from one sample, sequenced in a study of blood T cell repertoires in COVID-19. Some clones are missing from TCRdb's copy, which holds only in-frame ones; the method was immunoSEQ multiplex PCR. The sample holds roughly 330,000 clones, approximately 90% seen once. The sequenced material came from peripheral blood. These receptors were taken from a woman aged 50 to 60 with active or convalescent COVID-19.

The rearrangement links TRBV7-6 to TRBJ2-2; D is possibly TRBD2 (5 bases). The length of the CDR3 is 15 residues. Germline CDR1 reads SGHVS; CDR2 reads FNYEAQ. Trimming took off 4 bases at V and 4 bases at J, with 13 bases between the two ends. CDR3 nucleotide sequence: TGTGCCAGCAGCTCCGTACGGGATCTCACCGGGGAGCTGTTTTTT. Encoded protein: CASSSVRDLTGELFF.

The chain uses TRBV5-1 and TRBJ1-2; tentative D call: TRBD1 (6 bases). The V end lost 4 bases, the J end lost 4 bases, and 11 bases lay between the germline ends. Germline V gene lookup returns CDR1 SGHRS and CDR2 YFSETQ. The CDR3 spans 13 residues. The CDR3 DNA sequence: TGCGCCAGCAGCGGGGACATGTCCTATGGCTACACCTTC. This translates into CASSGDMSYGYTF.

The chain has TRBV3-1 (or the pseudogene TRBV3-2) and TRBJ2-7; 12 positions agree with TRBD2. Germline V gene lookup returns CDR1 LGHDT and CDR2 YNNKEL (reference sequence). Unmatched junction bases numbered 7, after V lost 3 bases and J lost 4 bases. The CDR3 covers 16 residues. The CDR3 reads CASSHGTSGSQYEQYF. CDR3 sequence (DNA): TGTGCCAGCAGCCATGGGACTAGCGGGTCTCAGTACGAGCAGTACTTC.

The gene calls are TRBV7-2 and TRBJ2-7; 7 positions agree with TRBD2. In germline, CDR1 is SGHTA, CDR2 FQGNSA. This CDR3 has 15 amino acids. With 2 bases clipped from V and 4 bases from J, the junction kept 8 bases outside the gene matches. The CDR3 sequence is CASSLFGREKYEQYF. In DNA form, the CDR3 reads TGTGCCAGCAGCTTATTTGGGCGGGAGAAATACGAGCAGTACTTC.

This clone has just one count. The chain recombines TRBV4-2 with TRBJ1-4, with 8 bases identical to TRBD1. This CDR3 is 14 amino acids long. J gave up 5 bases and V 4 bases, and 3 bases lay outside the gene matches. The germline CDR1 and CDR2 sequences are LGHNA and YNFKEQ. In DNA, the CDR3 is TGTGCCAGCAGCCGCGGACAGGGCAATGAAAAACTGTTTTTT. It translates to CASSRGQGNEKLFF.

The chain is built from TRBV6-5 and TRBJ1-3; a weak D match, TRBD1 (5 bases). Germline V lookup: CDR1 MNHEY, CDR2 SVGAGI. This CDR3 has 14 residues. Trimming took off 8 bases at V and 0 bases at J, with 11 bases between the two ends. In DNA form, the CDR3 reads TGTGCCAGCGGAACAGGAGACTCTGGAAACACCATATATTTT. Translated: CASGTGDSGNTIYF.

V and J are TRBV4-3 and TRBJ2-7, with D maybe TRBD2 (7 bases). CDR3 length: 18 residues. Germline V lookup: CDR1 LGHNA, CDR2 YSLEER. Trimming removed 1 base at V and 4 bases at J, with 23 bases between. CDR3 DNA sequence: TGCGCCAGCAGCCAAGTAATACAGCGGGACACCCCTCATTACGAGCAGTACTTC. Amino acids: CASSQVIQRDTPHYEQYF.

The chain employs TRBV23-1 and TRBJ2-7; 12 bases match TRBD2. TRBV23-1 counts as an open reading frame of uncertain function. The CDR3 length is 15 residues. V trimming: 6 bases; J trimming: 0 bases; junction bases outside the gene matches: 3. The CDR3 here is CASRQLAGGSYEQYF. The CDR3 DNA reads TGCGCCAGCAGGCAACTAGCGGGAGGCTCCTACGAGCAGTACTTC.

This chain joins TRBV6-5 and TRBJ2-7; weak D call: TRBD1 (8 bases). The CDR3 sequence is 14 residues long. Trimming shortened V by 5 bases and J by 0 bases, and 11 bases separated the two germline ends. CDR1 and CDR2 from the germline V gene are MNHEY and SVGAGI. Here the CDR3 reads CASSNRGGSYEQYF. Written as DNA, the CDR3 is TGTGCCAGCAGTAACAGGGGGGGCTCCTACGAGCAGTACTTC.

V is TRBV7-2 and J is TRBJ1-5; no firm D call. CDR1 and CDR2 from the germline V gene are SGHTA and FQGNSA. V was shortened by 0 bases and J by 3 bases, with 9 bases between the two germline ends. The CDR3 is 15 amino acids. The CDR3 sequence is CASSLAGSLNQPQHF. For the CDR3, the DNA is TGTGCCAGCAGCTTAGCGGGCTCCCTCAATCAGCCCCAGCATTTT.

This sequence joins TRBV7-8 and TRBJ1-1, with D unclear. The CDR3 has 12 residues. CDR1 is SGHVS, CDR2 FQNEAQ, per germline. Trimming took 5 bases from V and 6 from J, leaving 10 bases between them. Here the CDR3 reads CASSRTLSEAFF. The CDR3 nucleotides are TGTGCCAGCAGCCGAACATTGTCTGAAGCTTTCTTT.

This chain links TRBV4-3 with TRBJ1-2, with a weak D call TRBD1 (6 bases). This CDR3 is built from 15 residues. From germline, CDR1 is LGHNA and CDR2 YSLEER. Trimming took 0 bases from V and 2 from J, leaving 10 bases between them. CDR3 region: CASSQETQGNYGYTF. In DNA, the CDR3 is TGCGCCAGCAGCCAAGAAACCCAGGGGAACTATGGCTACACCTTC.

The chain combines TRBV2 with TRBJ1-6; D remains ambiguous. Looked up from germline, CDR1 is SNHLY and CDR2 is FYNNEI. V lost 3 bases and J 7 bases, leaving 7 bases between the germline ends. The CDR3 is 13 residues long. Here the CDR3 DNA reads TGTGCCAGCAGTGACCCGGGAAATTCACCCCTCCACTTT. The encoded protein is CASSDPGNSPLHF. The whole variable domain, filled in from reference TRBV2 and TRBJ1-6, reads EPEVTQTPSHQVTQMGQEVILRCVPISNHLYFYWYRQILGQKVEFLVSFYNNEISEKSEIFDDQFSVERPDGSNFTLKIRSTKLEDSAMYFCASSDPGNSPLHFGNGTRLTVT.

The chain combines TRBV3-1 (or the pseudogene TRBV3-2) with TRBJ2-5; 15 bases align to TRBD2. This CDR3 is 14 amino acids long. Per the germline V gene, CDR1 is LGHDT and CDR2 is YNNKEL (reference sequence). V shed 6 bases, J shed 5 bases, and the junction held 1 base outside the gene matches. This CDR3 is CASRGTSGGETQYF. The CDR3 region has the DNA TGTGCCAGCAGGGGGACTAGCGGGGGGGAGACCCAGTACTTC.

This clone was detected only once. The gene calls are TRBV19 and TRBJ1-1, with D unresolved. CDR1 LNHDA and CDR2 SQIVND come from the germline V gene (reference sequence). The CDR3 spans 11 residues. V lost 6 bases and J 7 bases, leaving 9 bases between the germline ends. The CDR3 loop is CASRTAGEAFF. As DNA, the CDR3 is TGTGCCAGTAGAACAGCAGGTGAAGCTTTCTTT.

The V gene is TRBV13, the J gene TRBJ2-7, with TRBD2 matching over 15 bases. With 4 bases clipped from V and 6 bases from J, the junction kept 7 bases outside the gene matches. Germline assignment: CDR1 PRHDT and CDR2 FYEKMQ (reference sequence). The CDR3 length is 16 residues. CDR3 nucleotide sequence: TGTGCCAGCAGCTCGGAGGGACTAGCGGGAGGAACCGAGCAGTACTTC. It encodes CASSSEGLAGGTEQYF.

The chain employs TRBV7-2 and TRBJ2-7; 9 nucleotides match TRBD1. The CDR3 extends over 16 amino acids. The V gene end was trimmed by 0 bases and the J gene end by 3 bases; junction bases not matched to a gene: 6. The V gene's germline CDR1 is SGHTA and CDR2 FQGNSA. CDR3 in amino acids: CASSLARPGQGYEQYF. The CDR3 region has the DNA TGTGCCAGCAGCTTAGCCCGTCCGGGACAGGGCTACGAGCAGTACTTC.

In DNA form, the CDR3 reads TGCGCCAGCAGCATGACTAGCGGGGGATCTCTCAGCACAGATACGCAGTATTTT. As protein: CASSMTSGGSLSTDTQYF. The chain joins TRBV4-3 to TRBJ2-3; TRBD2 aligns across 12 bases. The trim removed 5 bases at V and 0 bases at J, leaving 9 bases unmatched. This CDR3 comprises 18 residues. Germline-derived CDR1 and CDR2 are LGHNA and YSLEER.

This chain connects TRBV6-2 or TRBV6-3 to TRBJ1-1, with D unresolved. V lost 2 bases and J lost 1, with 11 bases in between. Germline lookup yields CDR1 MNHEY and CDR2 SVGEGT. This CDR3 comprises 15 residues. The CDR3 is CASSYPGQGNTEAFF. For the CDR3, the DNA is TGTGCCAGCAGTTACCCTGGGCAAGGGAACACTGAAGCTTTCTTT.

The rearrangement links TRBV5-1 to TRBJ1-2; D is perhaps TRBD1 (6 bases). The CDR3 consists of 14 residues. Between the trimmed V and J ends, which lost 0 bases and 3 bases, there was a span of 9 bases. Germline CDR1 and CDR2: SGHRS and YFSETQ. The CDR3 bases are TGCGCCAGCAGCTTGGATGGGGGCGACTATGGCTACACCTTC. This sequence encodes CASSLDGGDYGYTF.

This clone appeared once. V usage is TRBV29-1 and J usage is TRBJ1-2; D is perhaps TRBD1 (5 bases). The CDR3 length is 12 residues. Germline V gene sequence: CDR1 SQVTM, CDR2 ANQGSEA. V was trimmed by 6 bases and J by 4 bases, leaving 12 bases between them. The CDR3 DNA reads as TGCAGCGTCGCAGGGCAGGGCTATGGCTACACCTTC. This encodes CSVAGQGYGYTF.

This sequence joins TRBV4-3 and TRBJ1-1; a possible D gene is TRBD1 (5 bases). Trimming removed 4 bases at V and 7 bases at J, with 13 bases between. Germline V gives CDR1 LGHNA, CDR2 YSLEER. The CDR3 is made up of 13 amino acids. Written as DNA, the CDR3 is TGCGCCAGCAGCCCCGGGGGAGGGCTTGAAGCTTTCTTT. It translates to CASSPGGGLEAFF.

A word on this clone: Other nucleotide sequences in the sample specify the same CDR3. CDR3 DNA sequence: TGTGCCAGCAGCTTAACTAGCGGCTACAATGAGCAGTTCTTC. The encoded protein is CASSLTSGYNEQFF. The gene calls are TRBV7-9 and TRBJ2-1, with 8 positions matching TRBD2. The CDR3 contains 14 residues. Germline V gives CDR1 SEHNR, CDR2 FQNEAQ (reference sequence). Trimming removed 2 bases from V and 3 bases from J; junction bases left unmatched: 0. Together with reference TRBV7-9 and TRBJ2-1, the CDR3 gives the full variable domain: DTGVSQNPRHKITKRGQNVTFRCDPISEHNRLYWYRQTLGQGPEFLTYFQNEAQLEKSRLLSDRFSAERPKGSFSTLEIQRTEQGDSAMYLCASSLTSGYNEQFFGPGTRLTVL.

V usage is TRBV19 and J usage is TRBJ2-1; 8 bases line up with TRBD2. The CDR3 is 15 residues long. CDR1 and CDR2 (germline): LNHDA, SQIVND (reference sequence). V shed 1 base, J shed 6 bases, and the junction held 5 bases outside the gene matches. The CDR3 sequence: CASSIGAAGVNEQFF. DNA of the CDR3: TGTGCCAGTAGTATAGGGGCAGCGGGAGTCAATGAGCAGTTCTTC.

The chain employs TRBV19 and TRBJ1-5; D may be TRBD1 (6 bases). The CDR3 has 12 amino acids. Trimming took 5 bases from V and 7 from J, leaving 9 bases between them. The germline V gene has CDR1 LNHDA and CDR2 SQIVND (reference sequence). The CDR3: CASSYRDQPQHF. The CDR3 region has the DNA TGTGCCAGTAGTTACAGGGACCAGCCCCAGCATTTT.

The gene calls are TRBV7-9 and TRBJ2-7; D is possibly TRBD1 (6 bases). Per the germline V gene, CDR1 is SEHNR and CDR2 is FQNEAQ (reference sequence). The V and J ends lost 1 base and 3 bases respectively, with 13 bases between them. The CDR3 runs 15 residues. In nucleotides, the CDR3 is TGTGCCAGCAGCTTAGACGAAGGGGGTATCTACGAGCAGTACTTC. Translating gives CASSLDEGGIYEQYF.

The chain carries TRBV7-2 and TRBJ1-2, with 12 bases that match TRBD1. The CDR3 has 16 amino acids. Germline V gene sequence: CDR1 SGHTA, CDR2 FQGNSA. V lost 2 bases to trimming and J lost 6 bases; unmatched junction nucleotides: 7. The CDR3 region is CASSLPTGQGANGYTF. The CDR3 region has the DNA TGTGCCAGCAGCTTACCGACGGGACAGGGGGCAAATGGCTACACCTTC.

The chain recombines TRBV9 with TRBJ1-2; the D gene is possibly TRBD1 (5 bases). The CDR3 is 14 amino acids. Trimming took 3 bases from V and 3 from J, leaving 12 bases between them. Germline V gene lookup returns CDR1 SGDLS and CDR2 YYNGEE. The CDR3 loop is CASSAQTGDYGYTF. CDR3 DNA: TGTGCCAGCAGCGCTCAAACAGGTGACTATGGCTACACCTTC. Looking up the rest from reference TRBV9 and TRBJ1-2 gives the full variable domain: DSGVTQTPKHLITATGQRVTLRCSPRSGDLSVYWYQQSLDQGLQFLIQYYNGEERAKGNILERFSAQQFPDLHSELNLSSLELGDSALYFCASSAQTGDYGYTFGSGTRLTVV.

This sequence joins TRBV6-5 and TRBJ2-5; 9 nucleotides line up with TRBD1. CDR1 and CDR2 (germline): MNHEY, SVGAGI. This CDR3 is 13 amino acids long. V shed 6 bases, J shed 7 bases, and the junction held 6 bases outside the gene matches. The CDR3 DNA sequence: TGTGCCAGCAGCCAACAGGGGGCTGGGACCCAGTACTTC. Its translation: CASSQQGAGTQYF.

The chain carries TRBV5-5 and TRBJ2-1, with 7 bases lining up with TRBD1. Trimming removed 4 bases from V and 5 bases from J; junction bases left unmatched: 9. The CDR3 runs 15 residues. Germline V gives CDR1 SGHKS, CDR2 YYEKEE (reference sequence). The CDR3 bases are TGTGCCAGCAGCCTGACCCAGGGGGACCACAATGAGCAGTTCTTC. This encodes CASSLTQGDHNEQFF. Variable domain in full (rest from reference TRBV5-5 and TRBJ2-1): DAGVTQSPTHLIKTRGQQVTLRCSPISGHKSVSWYQQVLGQGPQFIFQYYEKEERGRGNFPDRFSARQFPNYSSELNVNALLLGDSALYLCASSLTQGDHNEQFFGPGTRLTVL.

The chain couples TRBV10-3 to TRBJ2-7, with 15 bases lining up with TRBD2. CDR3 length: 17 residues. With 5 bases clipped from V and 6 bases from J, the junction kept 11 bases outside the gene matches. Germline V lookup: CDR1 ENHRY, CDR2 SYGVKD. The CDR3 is CAISTTAGTSGGTEQYF. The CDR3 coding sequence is TGTGCCATCAGTACGACAGCCGGGACTAGCGGGGGGACCGAGCAGTACTTC.